Each of the 5 T cell receptor beta chains below was sequenced from the same sample in a study of cytomegalovirus exposure and HLA in healthy donors. The PCR contained 60 Vbeta and 13 Jbeta primers. Data came from immunoSEQ multiplex PCR; TCRdb stores just in-frame clones and leaves some out. The table includes 150,000 to 200,000 clones, roughly 74% detected once. Source material: PBMCs. These receptors came from a woman in her 30s in good health and CMV-seropositive.

The J gene is TRBJ2-2, the V gene TRBV19, with D unclear. Germline V gene lookup returns CDR1 LNHDA and CDR2 SQIVND (reference sequence). V lost 7 bases to trimming and J lost 5 bases, with 11 bases between them. This CDR3 has 13 amino acids. CDR3 residues: CASNGLRTGELFF. CDR3 DNA: TGTGCCAGTAACGGGTTGAGAACCGGGGAGCTGTTTTTT.

The J gene is TRBJ2-2, the V gene TRBV5-4, with D possibly TRBD2 on 6 matching bases. CDR1 is SGHNT and CDR2 is YYREEE in the germline V gene (reference sequence). The CDR3 runs to 15 residues. V shed 2 bases and J shed 5 bases, with 13 bases lying between them. CDR3 bases: TGTGCCAGCAGCTTTGGGGGGAAGGGGACCGGGGAGCTGTTTTTT. The encoded protein is CASSFGGKGTGELFF.

The J gene is TRBJ1-1, the V gene TRBV28; D gene unclear. V was shortened by 2 bases and J by 5 bases, with 12 bases between the two germline ends. There are 14 residues in the CDR3. Germline V gene sequence: CDR1 MDHEN, CDR2 SYDVKM. This CDR3 is CASSLNFPGTEAFF. The DNA of the CDR3 is TGTGCCAGCAGTTTAAACTTCCCCGGGACTGAAGCTTTCTTT.

This clone was picked up one time. The genes are TRBV11-3 and TRBJ2-3; no definite D call. Trimming pared 5 bases from V and 2 bases from J, leaving 8 bases between. This CDR3 has 13 amino acids. Germline lookup yields CDR1 SGHNT and CDR2 YENEEA. CDR3 protein: CASSPDYTDTQYF. The CDR3 nucleotides are TGTGCCAGCAGCCCAGATTACACAGATACGCAGTATTTT.

The chain is built from TRBV28 and TRBJ1-2, with 7 bases fitting TRBD1. Per germline, CDR1 MDHEN and CDR2 SYDVKM. The CDR3 has 13 amino acids. V was pared by 6 bases and J by 8 bases, with 9 bases of the junction left unmatched. The CDR3 is CASSRDSLRGYTF. In nucleotides, the CDR3 is TGTGCCAGCAGCCGGGACAGCTTACGCGGCTACACCTTC.